Listed here are 23 T cell receptor beta chains from one sample, sequenced in a study of neurological immune-mediated disorders. MiXCR, applied by TCRdb to the 5' RACE reads, yields one record per CDR3 protein. The table shows 50,000 to 60,000 distinct CDR3 sequences, with 4% occurring only once. The sequenced sample consisted of CD4+ T cells from blood. These receptors were collected from a woman in her forties with multiple sclerosis.

In its sample, this clonotype was seen a few times. This chain connects TRBV28 to TRBJ1-5; 7 nucleotides line up with TRBD1. This CDR3 comprises 17 residues. Germline V gene sequence: CDR1 MDHEN, CDR2 SYDVKM. V lost 4 bases and J lost 4; bases outside the gene matches: 13. The CDR3 DNA follows: TGTGCCAGCAGTTCGCCCCGACAGGGTTGGGGAAATCAGCCCCAGCATTTT. It is translated as CASSSPRQGWGNQPQHF.

The table lists this clonotype with many counts. The chain links TRBV7-2 to TRBJ2-1; TRBD2 agrees at 8 bases. Germline CDR1 is SGHTA and CDR2 is FQGNSA. The CDR3 is 14 residues long. Trimming at V came to 4 bases and at J to 6 bases, leaving 5 bases not matched to a gene. CDR3 sequence (DNA): TGTGCCAGCAGCTCCCGGGGGGGCCCCAATGAGCAGTTCTTC. This gives the protein CASSSRGGPNEQFF. Based on the CDR3 plus reference TRBV7-2 and TRBJ2-1, the full variable domain is GAGVSQSPSNKVTEKGKDVELRCDPISGHTALYWYRQSLGQGLEFLIYFQGNSAPDKSGLPSDRFSAERTGGSVSTLTIQRTQQEDSAVYLCASSSRGGPNEQFFGPGTRLTVL.

This clonotype has ten or more counts. In DNA form, the CDR3 reads TGCGCCAGCAGCTACATGACAGCTAGCACAGATACGCAGTATTTT. Amino acids: CASSYMTASTDTQYF. The chain uses TRBV5-1 and TRBJ2-3, with D tentatively TRBD1 (5 bases). This CDR3 region has 15 residues. CDR1 SGHRS and CDR2 YFSETQ come from the germline V gene. V lost 3 bases and J lost 0, with 11 bases in between.

This clonotype was counted ten times or more. This chain connects TRBV10-3 to TRBJ2-1; 7 nucleotides match TRBD1. There are 14 residues in the CDR3. The J segment lost 2 bases and the V segment lost 7 bases, leaving 5 bases of the junction unmatched. The germline V gene has CDR1 ENHRY and CDR2 SYGVKD. The CDR3 region is CAINRDRTYNEQFF. For the CDR3, the DNA is TGTGCCATCAACAGGGACAGAACCTACAATGAGCAGTTCTTC.

The table lists this clonotype with many counts. This rearrangement joins TRBV24-1 to TRBJ2-1; no definite D call. The germline V and J ends were trimmed by 3 bases and 2 bases, with 7 bases remaining between them. The germline gives CDR1 KGHDR, CDR2 SFDVKD. The CDR3 has 14 residues. The CDR3 sequence: CATSDQAPYNEQFF. The CDR3 nucleotides are TGTGCCACCAGTGATCAGGCCCCCTACAATGAGCAGTTCTTC.

V and J are TRBV5-1 and TRBJ1-3; D remains ambiguous. CDR3 size: 15 residues. The V end was cut by 4 bases, the J end by 0 bases, with 11 bases between. CDR1 and CDR2 (germline): SGHRS, YFSETQ. The CDR3: CASSLQMSSGNTIYF. The CDR3 nucleotides read TGCGCCAGCAGCCTACAGATGAGCTCTGGAAACACCATATATTTT.

This clonotype was found many times. This CDR3 reads CASSLTGGNQPQHF. The CDR3 DNA follows: TGTGCCAGCAGCTTGACGGGGGGCAATCAGCCCCAGCATTTT. The chain uses TRBV5-5 and TRBJ1-5, with D perhaps TRBD1 (5 bases). The V gene lost 1 base and the J gene lost 2 bases, with 7 bases spanning the gap. The CDR3 spans 14 residues. The germline gives CDR1 SGHKS, CDR2 YYEKEE (reference sequence).

The chain is built from TRBV6-5 and TRBJ2-7, with D possibly TRBD1 on 6 matching bases. CDR3 length: 15 amino acids. Germline loops: CDR1 MNHEY, CDR2 SVGAGI. V was shortened by 4 bases and J by 0 bases, with 13 bases between the two germline ends. The CDR3 nucleotides read TGTGCCAGCAGTTCAGACAGGATTTCCTCCTACGAGCAGTACTTC. It specifies CASSSDRISSYEQYF.

This clonotype was picked up many times. The genes are TRBV4-1 and TRBJ1-1; D possibly corresponds to TRBD1 (6 bases). Germline CDR1 reads MGHRA; CDR2 reads YSYEKL. This CDR3 has 13 residues. The germline V and J ends were trimmed by 1 base and 10 bases, with 13 bases remaining between them. The DNA of the CDR3 is TGCGCCAGCAGCCAAGGACAGGTAATGCGAGCTTTCTTT. This sequence encodes CASSQGQVMRAFF.

This clonotype was counted at least ten times. The chain is built from TRBV5-5 and TRBJ2-5, with D possibly matching TRBD1 (6 bases). This CDR3 is built from 14 residues. The V gene's germline CDR1 is SGHKS and CDR2 YYEKEE (reference sequence). V was trimmed by 4 bases and J by 2 bases, leaving 12 bases between them. The CDR3 DNA reads as TGTGCCAGCAGCCCCCGACAGGTTCAAGAGACCCAGTACTTC. Translation: CASSPRQVQETQYF.

This clonotype occurred many times. This sequence joins TRBV29-1 and TRBJ1-2; 8 bases match TRBD1. With V trimmed by 4 bases and J by 4 bases, 2 bases remained unmatched. There are 12 residues in the CDR3. CDR1 and CDR2 (germline): SQVTM, ANQGSEA. In DNA form, the CDR3 reads TGCAGCGTTGCCCAGGGGGCCTATGGCTACACCTTC. Its translation: CSVAQGAYGYTF.

In its sample, this clonotype was seen many times. The chain links TRBV6-6 to TRBJ1-4; D may be TRBD1 (6 bases). Trimming cost V 2 bases and J 5 bases, with 9 bases left between them. Germline V gene lookup returns CDR1 MNHNY and CDR2 SVGAGI (reference sequence). CDR3 size: 14 residues. The CDR3: CASSYRGLNEKLFF. For the CDR3, the DNA is TGTGCCAGCAGTTACAGGGGGTTGAATGAAAAACTGTTTTTT.

This clonotype was seen at least ten times. The chain couples TRBV20-1 to TRBJ1-2, with 7 bases fitting TRBD1. The CDR3 covers 13 residues. CDR1 is DFQATT, CDR2 SNEGSKA, per germline (reference sequence). V gave up 6 bases and J gave up 0 bases; unmatched junction bases: 4. DNA for the CDR3: TGCAGTGCACCGGGACAGTCTAACTATGGCTACACCTTC. It specifies CSAPGQSNYGYTF.

This clonotype was observed many times. The germline gene is not matched at one end of the junction; a read error may be the cause. J is TRBJ1-5 and V is TRBV5-1; 8 bases agree with TRBD1. CDR1 is SGHRS and CDR2 is YFSETQ in the germline V gene. This CDR3 comprises 14 residues. The chain's CDR3 is CASSLQGGNQPQHF. The CDR3 bases are TGTGCCAGCAGCTTACAGGGGGGCAATCAGCCCCAGCATTTT. The full variable domain, in which reference TRBV5-1 and TRBJ1-5 provide the parts outside the CDR3, is KAGVTQTPRYLIKTRGQQVTLSCSPISGHRSVSWYQQTPGQGLQFLFEYFSETQRNKGNFPGRFSGRQFSNSRSEMNVSTLELGDSALYLCASSLQGGNQPQHFGDGTRLSIL.

Many counts were recorded for this clonotype. The chain has TRBV7-2 and TRBJ2-1; TRBD1 aligns across 9 bases. The CDR3 loop spans 14 amino acids. CDR1 and CDR2 (germline): SGHTA, FQGNSA. J lost 16 bases, V lost 5 bases, and 15 bases had no gene match. The CDR3 is CASSRGQGEGDHFF. The CDR3 nucleotides read TGTGCCAGCAGCCGGGGACAGGGTGAAGGGGATCACTTCTTC.

This clonotype came up many times. The gene calls are TRBV12-3 or TRBV12-4 and TRBJ1-2; 8 bases are shared with TRBD1. The CDR3 is 14 amino acids. Losses at the gene ends were 1 base for V and 4 bases for J; bases not matched to a gene: 2. CDR3 nucleotides: TGTGCCAGCAGTTTAGGGACAGGGCTCTATGGCTACACCTTC. This encodes CASSLGTGLYGYTF.

In this sample, this clonotype turned up many times. The chain joins TRBV5-1 to TRBJ2-2, with 13 nucleotides matching TRBD2. V gave up 1 base and J gave up 1 base; unmatched junction bases: 4. Germline V lookup: CDR1 SGHRS, CDR2 YFSETQ. The CDR3 contains 18 residues. The CDR3 region is CASSLMGLAGLNTGELFF. The CDR3 bases are TGCGCCAGCAGCTTGATGGGACTAGCGGGGTTGAACACCGGGGAGCTGTTTTTT.

This clonotype occurred many times. V usage is TRBV4-2 and J usage is TRBJ1-1; maybe TRBD1 (6 bases). This CDR3 is 16 amino acids long. Trimming removed 1 base at V and 5 bases at J, with 17 bases between. Germline V gene sequence: CDR1 LGHNA, CDR2 YNFKEQ. The CDR3 protein is CASSQVNRRGGTEAFF. In nucleotides, the CDR3 is TGTGCCAGCAGCCAAGTCAACAGAAGGGGGGGGACTGAAGCTTTCTTT.

This clonotype was recorded many times. Written as DNA, the CDR3 is TGTGCCAGCAGTTACCACGGGGGAAACTACGAGCAGTACTTC. It is translated as CASSYHGGNYEQYF. The V and J genes are TRBV6-2 or TRBV6-3 and TRBJ2-7, with D tentatively TRBD2 (6 bases). Germline CDR1 MNHEY, CDR2 SVGEGT. Trimming removed 2 bases at V and 3 bases at J, with 11 bases between. The CDR3 runs to 14 residues.

This clonotype was found many times. This chain links TRBV5-1 with TRBJ1-1, with D unclear. The V end lost 0 bases, the J end lost 11 bases, and 17 bases lay between the germline ends. The V gene's germline CDR1 is SGHRS and CDR2 YFSETQ. The CDR3 extends over 14 amino acids. CDR3 nucleotide sequence: TGCGCCAGCAGCTTGGTAGCCACCCCAAAGGTGGCTTTCTTT. Encoded protein: CASSLVATPKVAFF.

This clonotype was found a few times. The chain has TRBV3-1 and TRBJ1-4; maybe TRBD1 (6 bases). From germline, CDR1 is LGHDT and CDR2 YNNKEL (reference sequence). This CDR3 has 15 residues. Trimming took off 4 bases at V and 8 bases at J, with 17 bases between the two ends. CDR3 sequence reads: CASSPQWGGGEKLFF. CDR3 sequence (DNA): TGTGCCAGCAGCCCACAATGGGGAGGGGGAGAAAAACTGTTTTTT.

The rearrangement uses TRBV5-5 and TRBJ1-4; TRBD1 matches 7 bases. CDR3 length equals 17 residues. The germline gives CDR1 SGHKS, CDR2 YYEKEE (reference sequence). The trim removed 1 base at V and 2 bases at J, leaving 8 bases unmatched. CDR3 nucleotide sequence: TGTGCCAGCAGCTTGAGACAGGGACTACGGACTAATGAAAAACTGTTTTTT. It yields the protein CASSLRQGLRTNEKLFF. The full variable domain, completed using reference TRBV5-5 and TRBJ1-4, is DAGVTQSPTHLIKTRGQQVTLRCSPISGHKSVSWYQQVLGQGPQFIFQYYEKEERGRGNFPDRFSARQFPNYSSELNVNALLLGDSALYLCASSLRQGLRTNEKLFFGSGTQLSVL.

This clonotype was counted at least ten times. The chain joins TRBV7-2 to TRBJ1-1, with no clear D. Trimming removed 5 bases from V and 4 bases from J, with 8 bases in between. Germline V gives CDR1 SGHTA, CDR2 FQGNSA. The CDR3 extends over 12 amino acids. The CDR3 loop is CASSPSATEAFF. The CDR3, as DNA: TGTGCCAGCAGCCCCTCGGCCACTGAAGCTTTCTTT. Looking up the rest from reference TRBV7-2 and TRBJ1-1 gives the full variable domain: GAGVSQSPSNKVTEKGKDVELRCDPISGHTALYWYRQSLGQGLEFLIYFQGNSAPDKSGLPSDRFSAERTGGSVSTLTIQRTQQEDSAVYLCASSPSATEAFFGQGTRLTVV.